The clone carrying this TCR beta chain was seen at least ten times. TCR beta CDR3 sequences were amplified from RNA transcripts. The HTBI primer set was used in a first-round RT-PCR of the TCR CDR3. One entry per CDR3 protein results from TCRdb running MiXCR on the multiplex PCR reads. The sample has more than 300,000 distinct CDR3 sequences; roughly 14% are singletons. This specimen comes from a study of T cells in Graves' hyperthyroidism and ophthalmopathy. The J segment lost 8 bases and the V segment lost 5 bases, leaving 8 bases of the junction unmatched. CDR1 is LNHNV and CDR2 is YYDKDF in the germline V gene (reference sequence). The CDR3 is 14 residues long.

Sequencing input: blood. The clonotype originates from a woman in her sixties with Graves' hyperthyroidism. V gene TRBV15 combines with J gene TRBJ1-2; TRBD1 aligns across 10 bases. CDR3 nucleotides: TGTGCCACCAGCTCAACCGGGACAGGGGACGGCTACACCTTC. Translation: CATSSTGTGDGYTF.